The clone carrying this T cell receptor beta chain has only one observation. Its antigen remains unidentified. The data originate from a study of T cell responses to AZD1222 COVID-19 vaccine. On the study more broadly: Whether given at about 4 or about 12 weeks, second doses were pooled.

Study findings and constraints: Possibly, clonal diversity was underestimated; donors were largely white British and included more females. Within unmutated variant regions lay the reported targets of nearly half of spike-specific TCRs.

Clones were read by immunoSEQ multiplex PCR, and TCRdb kept only the in-frame ones, dropping some. The sample lists around 100,000 clones; 91% were seen once. CDR1 is LGHDT and CDR2 is YNNKEL in the germline V gene (reference sequence). The CDR3 runs 16 residues. The V gene lost 1 base and the J gene lost 0 bases, with 12 bases spanning the gap. The source is an adult in good health. Specimen: peripheral blood, collected on day 0 of AZD1222 vaccination. This chain uses TRBV3-1 (or the pseudogene TRBV3-2) with TRBJ1-1; a weak D match, TRBD1 (5 bases). Here the CDR3 DNA reads TGTGCCAGCAGCCAAGTTATCGACAGCGTGAACACTGAAGCTTTCTTT. Protein sequence: CASSQVIDSVNTEAFF.